Listed below are T cell receptor beta chains from one sample, sequenced in a study of blood T cells in healthy people across ages. TCRdb reprocessed the 5' RACE reads via MiXCR and lists one record per CDR3 protein. The table includes around 790,000 distinct CDR3 sequences, more than 40% detected once. The sample consisted of blood. The origin of the receptors is a man aged 60 to 69 in good health. The CDR3 runs from the conserved cysteine through the conserved F or W.

J gene: TRBJ2-3; V gene: TRBV20-1; CDR3 protein: CSARTHRGRTGLTDTQYF
J gene: TRBJ1-2; V gene: TRBV25-1; CDR3 protein: CASSGLRDNYGYTF
J gene: TRBJ2-6; V gene: TRBV29-1; CDR3 protein: CSVGLRGSEANILTF
J gene: TRBJ2-1; V gene: TRBV29-1; CDR3 protein: CSLTSGDATKYNEQFF
J gene: TRBJ2-7; V gene: TRBV20-1; CDR3 protein: CSAGTGIDEQYF
J gene: TRBJ2-7; V gene: TRBV7-9; CDR3 protein: CASSSLGEQYF
J gene: TRBJ1-1; V gene: TRBV5-6; CDR3 protein: CASSLARTAGFTEAFF
J gene: TRBJ2-7; V gene: TRBV5-4; CDR3 protein: CASSLDQGGTYEQYF
J gene: TRBJ1-2; V gene: TRBV28; CDR3 protein: CASRSGIGQLNGYTF
J gene: TRBJ2-7; V gene: TRBV11-2; CDR3 protein: CASSQPLGVHEQYF
J gene: TRBJ2-3; V gene: TRBV28; CDR3 protein: CASSPWTGSTDTQYF
J gene: TRBJ1-5; V gene: TRBV6-5; CDR3 protein: CASSYGQGYGQPQHF